These 24 T cell receptor beta chains share one sample of origin, sequenced in a study of blood T cells in healthy people across ages. Primed by a sample-barcoded 5' primer and a J-beta primer mix, a second PCR proceeded for roughly 7 to 11 cycles. TCRdb re-derived calls from the 5' RACE reads in MiXCR, one entry per CDR3 protein. The data show 1.5 million to 2 million distinct CDR3 sequences, with 30% to 35% seen just once and about 11% held by the top ten. The source material was blood. Receptors originate from a woman aged 25 to 45 in good health.

On this clonotype: A junction boundary mismatches the germline segment, possibly from a read error. This chain joins TRBV27 and TRBJ2-6; D may be TRBD2 (5 bases). The CDR3 is made up of 16 amino acids. The germline V gene encodes CDR1 MNHEY and CDR2 SMNVEV (reference sequence). The CDR3 is CAGSLWSGTGANVLTF. In nucleotides, the CDR3 is TGTGCCGGCAGTTTATGGTCCGGGACTGGGGCCAACGTCCTGACTTTC.

V is TRBV4-1 and J is TRBJ1-6; D is unclear. V lost 1 base and J 7 bases, leaving 11 bases between the germline ends. The CDR3 runs to 15 residues. Germline CDR1 reads MGHRA; CDR2 reads YSYEKL. CDR3 sequence reads: CASSQGLGLNSPLHF. As DNA, the CDR3 is TGCGCCAGCAGCCAAGGTCTCGGTCTCAATTCACCCCTCCACTTT.

This clonotype has more than one count but fewer than ten. The chain combines TRBV30 with TRBJ2-7; a weak D match, TRBD1 (6 bases). The germline V gene encodes CDR1 GTSNPN and CDR2 SVGIG (reference sequence). Trimming took 4 bases from V and 0 from J, leaving 16 bases between them. CDR3 length: 15 residues. This CDR3 reads CAWTLTGLGSYEQYF. The CDR3 nucleotides read TGTGCCTGGACCCTAACAGGGCTCGGCTCCTACGAGCAGTACTTC.

The chain couples TRBV6-1 to TRBJ2-1; 8 bases line up with TRBD2. CDR3 length: 17 amino acids. V lost 6 bases, J lost 5 bases, and 15 bases stayed unmatched. Germline CDR1 MNHNS, CDR2 SASEGT. The CDR3 here is CASRHLPYSGANNEQFF. The CDR3 nucleotides are TGTGCCAGCAGGCATCTCCCTTATAGCGGGGCAAACAATGAGCAGTTCTTC.

The CDR3 DNA is TGTGCCAGCAGTGAAACTCTCATCCAGGAGACCCAGTACTTC. Translating it yields CASSETLIQETQYF. The V gene is TRBV6-1, the J gene TRBJ2-5; D ambiguous. The CDR3 runs 14 residues. V was shortened by 2 bases and J by 5 bases, with 12 bases between the two germline ends. The V gene's germline CDR1 is MNHNS and CDR2 SASEGT.

This chain links TRBV27 with TRBJ2-7; D remains ambiguous. V gave up 4 bases and J gave up 0 bases, with 13 bases separating them. Germline-derived CDR1 and CDR2 are MNHEY and SMNVEV (reference sequence). The length of the CDR3 is 15 residues. This CDR3 reads CASSSGRRSSYEQYF. As DNA, the CDR3 is TGTGCCAGCAGTTCCGGAAGACGGAGCTCCTACGAGCAGTACTTC.

A few counts support this clonotype. The rearrangement links TRBV12-5 to TRBJ2-7, with TRBD1 as a possible D gene (6 bases). V shed 6 bases and J shed 0 bases, with 9 bases lying between them. The CDR3 loop spans 13 amino acids. The V gene's germline CDR1 is LGHNT and CDR2 FRNRAP. CDR3 sequence reads: CASGRDNSYEQYF. CDR3 coding DNA: TGTGCTAGTGGCCGGGACAACTCCTACGAGCAGTACTTC.

The chain recombines TRBV7-9 with TRBJ2-1, with 9 bases aligning to TRBD1. This CDR3 is 14 amino acids long. J was trimmed by 13 bases and V by 4 bases; bases with no gene match: 11. CDR1 and CDR2 from the germline V gene are SEHNR and FQNEAQ (reference sequence). The CDR3 coding sequence is TGTGCCAGCAGCTGGGACAGGGACCAAGAGACCCAGTTCTTC. Translated: CASSWDRDQETQFF.

About this clonotype itself: One junction end disagrees with the germline gene, perhaps due to a read error. This chain links TRBV28 with TRBJ2-7; 7 nucleotides match TRBD2. Germline V lookup: CDR1 MDHEN, CDR2 SYDVKM. The CDR3 has 15 residues. The CDR3 DNA reads TGTGCCAGCAGTTTATGGGGGGGGGTCTCCAACGAGCAGTACTTC. Its translation: CASSLWGGVSNEQYF.

This clonotype was recorded a few times. The gene calls are TRBV20-1 and TRBJ2-3; no clear D gene. The CDR3 sequence is 11 residues long. CDR1 is DFQATT and CDR2 is SNEGSKA in the germline V gene (reference sequence). The CDR3 loop reads CSFVSGDTQYF. DNA of the CDR3: TGCAGCTTTGTATCCGGAGATACGCAGTATTTT.

This chain links TRBV20-1 with TRBJ2-5; TRBD1 or TRBD2 may be the D gene (5 bases each). The J call may be faulty, since TRBJ2-7 better matches the DNA end. This CDR3 has 14 residues. Germline V CDR1 and CDR2: DFQATT, SNEGSKA (reference sequence). The CDR3 sequence is CSARVPVGVGEQYF. In nucleotides, the CDR3 is TGCAGTGCTAGAGTCCCAGTGGGGGTTGGCGAGCAGTACTTC.

The J gene is TRBJ2-3, the V gene TRBV4-2; 9 bases fit TRBD2. The CDR3 covers 15 residues. The V segment lost 0 bases and the J segment 6 bases; nucleotides outside the gene matches: 4. Germline V gives CDR1 LGHNA, CDR2 YNFKEQ. CDR3: CASSQEGTSSDTQYF. The DNA of the CDR3 is TGTGCCAGCAGCCAAGAGGGGACTAGCTCGGATACGCAGTATTTT.

The V call is TRBV5-1, the J call TRBJ1-1; no clear D. The CDR3 is made up of 15 amino acids. The germline gives CDR1 SGHRS, CDR2 YFSETQ. Trimming shortened V by 2 bases and J by 0 bases, and 11 bases separated the two germline ends. CDR3 amino acids: CASSFRPGMNTEAFF. Written as DNA, the CDR3 is TGCGCCAGCAGCTTCAGGCCCGGGATGAACACTGAAGCTTTCTTT.

This clonotype was detected only a few times. This chain joins TRBV20-1 and TRBJ2-1, with TRBD2 matching over 12 bases. CDR3 length equals 15 residues. Germline values: CDR1 DFQATT, CDR2 SNEGSKA (reference sequence). Unmatched junction bases numbered 11, after V lost 1 base and J lost 13 bases. Here the CDR3 DNA reads TGCAGTGCTAGAGTCGGGACTAGCGGGTCCTCACCCCAGTTCTTC. Translated, it gives CSARVGTSGSSPQFF.

In its sample, this clonotype was seen many times. This rearrangement joins TRBV7-7 to TRBJ2-2, with 7 bases matching TRBD1. Germline CDR1 and CDR2: SSHAT and FNYEAQ (reference sequence). This CDR3 comprises 16 residues. Trimming took 6 bases from V and 5 from J; bases not matched to a gene: 12. CDR3 protein: CASRPLQGKVTGELFF. In DNA form, the CDR3 reads TGTGCCAGCAGACCTTTACAGGGGAAGGTGACCGGGGAGCTGTTTTTT.

This clonotype was recorded a few times. Written as DNA, the CDR3 is TGTGCCAGCAGATATGAGCCGGGAACTACCTACGAGCAGTACTTC. It encodes CASRYEPGTTYEQYF. This sequence joins TRBV6-6 and TRBJ2-7; a weak D match, TRBD2 (5 bases). V lost 6 bases and J lost 2, with 17 bases in between. The CDR3 covers 15 residues. Per the germline V gene, CDR1 is MNHNY and CDR2 is SVGAGI (reference sequence).

The V and J genes are TRBV2 and TRBJ2-1; 12 positions agree with TRBD2. The CDR3 runs to 16 residues. Looked up from germline, CDR1 is SNHLY and CDR2 is FYNNEI. V dropped 0 bases and J dropped 9; count of bases not matched to a gene: 6. The CDR3 protein is CASSEAEGLAGGEQFF. In nucleotides, the CDR3 is TGTGCCAGCAGTGAAGCGGAGGGACTAGCGGGCGGTGAGCAGTTCTTC.

This clonotype was recorded a few times. The chain recombines TRBV5-1 with TRBJ2-4, with TRBD2 matching 7 bases. This CDR3 has 19 amino acids. V was pared by 0 bases and J by 0 bases, with 12 bases of the junction left unmatched. Germline CDR1 and CDR2: SGHRS and YFSETQ. The CDR3, as DNA: TGCGCCAGCAGCTTGGGGTTTACCGGGACTACGATAGCCAAAAACATTCAGTACTTC. Residues: CASSLGFTGTTIAKNIQYF.

J is TRBJ2-3 and V is TRBV6-5; TRBD2 matches 7 bases. V gave up 7 bases and J gave up 7 bases; unmatched junction bases: 17. The CDR3 spans 16 residues. CDR1 MNHEY and CDR2 SVGAGI come from the germline V gene. CDR3 nucleotide sequence: TGTGCCAGCACCTACCAACGGGGGGAAGGGCGATATACGCAGTATTTT. Amino acid sequence: CASTYQRGEGRYTQYF.

This chain joins TRBV28 and TRBJ2-7; possibly TRBD1 for D (6 bases). Germline lookup yields CDR1 MDHEN and CDR2 SYDVKM. The length of the CDR3 is 15 residues. The V end was cut by 5 bases, the J end by 0 bases, with 14 bases between. The DNA of the CDR3 is TGTGCCAGCAGTCGCTTAGACAGGACCTCCTACGAGCAGTACTTC. Protein product: CASSRLDRTSYEQYF.

The rearrangement uses TRBV6-6 and TRBJ1-2; no clear D. This CDR3 is built from 15 residues. CDR1 and CDR2 (germline): MNHNY, SVGAGI (reference sequence). V was cut by 2 bases and J by 0 bases, with 10 bases left in between. In nucleotides, the CDR3 is TGTGCCAGCAGTTACGTACAGTTACCTAACTATGGCTACACCTTC. Its protein is CASSYVQLPNYGYTF.

This clonotype was counted between two and nine times. V gene TRBV21-1 combines with J gene TRBJ2-3; TRBD2 is taken as the D call from the table, unchecked against the DNA. TRBV21-1 is labeled a pseudogene. This CDR3 is built from 16 residues. The CDR3 here is CASSTRARAGSDTQYF. The CDR3 DNA sequence: TGTGCCAGCAGCACCCGTGCGAGGGCTGGTTCAGATACGCAGTATTTT.

This clonotype was picked up many times. The chain uses TRBV27 and TRBJ2-7; 7 nucleotides align to TRBD1. The CDR3 extends over 16 amino acids. Germline assignment: CDR1 MNHEY and CDR2 SMNVEV (reference sequence). J lost 0 bases, V lost 4 bases, and 9 bases had no gene match. The CDR3 loop reads CASSSGIRQGSYEQYF. In DNA, the CDR3 is TGTGCCAGCAGTTCTGGGATTCGACAGGGCTCCTACGAGCAGTACTTC.

This clonotype was recorded once. V usage is TRBV4-1 and J usage is TRBJ1-5; D not certain. Trimming stripped 0 bases from V and 3 bases from J, with 9 bases between. The CDR3 runs to 15 residues. The germline gives CDR1 MGHRA, CDR2 YSYEKL. CDR3 DNA: TGCGCCAGCAGCCAAGAGCCGGGCATCAATCAGCCCCAGCATTTT. Amino acids: CASSQEPGINQPQHF.